This entry lists 16 T cell receptor beta chains sequenced from one sample in a study of response to subunit inactivated influenza vaccine. TCRdb re-called the RT-PCR reads through MiXCR, storing one row per CDR3 protein. Among approximately 500,000 distinct CDR3 sequences, under 25% were seen once, and the ten largest hold roughly 2.8%. This same sample was also part of a study on T cells expressing NK-cell markers. That investigation notes: UMIs were included in TCR beta cDNA generated by 5'RACE template switching.

The sample in question was CD4+ T cells sorted from PBMCs, obtained about 12 days after vaccination. These receptors were collected from a man aged 45-65 years who received an inactivated influenza vaccine.

The sample holds a few counts of this clonotype. The CDR3 here is CASSYSGETGELFF. The CDR3 DNA is TGTGCCAGCAGTTACTCCGGGGAAACCGGGGAGCTGTTTTTT. The chain has TRBV6-5 and TRBJ2-2, with D perhaps matching TRBD2 (5 bases). This CDR3 spans 14 amino acids. V was shortened by 0 bases and J by 5 bases, with 7 bases between the two germline ends. The germline CDR1 and CDR2 sequences are MNHEY and SVGAGI.

The rearrangement uses TRBV6-2 or TRBV6-3 and TRBJ2-1; D may be TRBD2 (5 bases). The CDR3 runs 17 residues. Trimming left V 5 bases short and J 3 bases short, with 20 bases between. Germline loops: CDR1 MNHEY, CDR2 SVGEGT. CDR3 loop: CASSSVGDPRGYNEQFF. The CDR3 nucleotides are TGTGCCAGCAGTAGTGTGGGAGATCCTCGAGGCTACAATGAGCAGTTCTTC.

V and J are TRBV7-2 and TRBJ2-7; TRBD2 matches 8 bases. The CDR3 is 15 residues long. Looked up from germline, CDR1 is SGHTA and CDR2 is FQGNSA. Unmatched junction bases numbered 6, after V lost 5 bases and J lost 0 bases. CDR3: CASSPIAGRSYEQYF. The CDR3 DNA follows: TGTGCCAGCAGCCCCATAGCGGGGCGCTCCTACGAGCAGTACTTC. The entire variable domain, with the rest obtained from reference TRBV7-2 and TRBJ2-7, is as follows: GAGVSQSPSNKVTEKGKDVELRCDPISGHTALYWYRQSLGQGLEFLIYFQGNSAPDKSGLPSDRFSAERTGGSVSTLTIQRTQQEDSAVYLCASSPIAGRSYEQYFGPGTRLTVT.

The chain has TRBV20-1 and TRBJ1-5; 8 nucleotides match TRBD1. The CDR3 is 14 amino acids. Germline-derived CDR1 and CDR2 are DFQATT and SNEGSKA (reference sequence). With V trimmed by 4 bases and J by 7 bases, 9 bases remained unmatched. The CDR3 coding sequence is TGCAGTGCTAAACAGGGGGTTGGACAACAGCCCCAGCATTTT. It codes for CSAKQGVGQQPQHF.

This clonotype showed up just a few times. A junction end diverges from the germline sequence, so it may reflect a read error. The CDR3 coding sequence is TGTGCCAGCAGACCCAGAAGCCAGGGGGCGGAAGACTTC. Translation: CASRPRSQGAEDF. J is TRBJ2-7 and V is TRBV6-1; 8 positions agree with TRBD1. This CDR3 spans 13 amino acids. Germline CDR1 and CDR2: MNHNS and SASEGT.

V and J are TRBV4-2 and TRBJ2-5, with D uncertain. Germline V CDR1 and CDR2: LGHNA, YNFKEQ. Trimming pared 5 bases from V and 4 bases from J, leaving 17 bases between. CDR3 length: 15 amino acids. CDR3 loop: CASSVTVTTGETQYF. DNA for the CDR3: TGTGCCAGCAGCGTTACGGTAACTACGGGAGAGACCCAGTACTTC.

This clonotype was counted only a few times. This chain uses TRBV5-1 with TRBJ1-2; D may be TRBD1 (6 bases). From germline, CDR1 is SGHRS and CDR2 YFSETQ. Trimming removed 0 bases at V and 3 bases at J, with 12 bases between. The CDR3 spans 15 residues. DNA for the CDR3: TGCGCCAGCAGCTTGGACAGGGTTAAAGACTATGGCTACACCTTC. Encoded protein: CASSLDRVKDYGYTF.

To note about this clonotype: This sequence may be a read error, since a much larger clone differs from it by one base. The V and J genes are TRBV12-3 or TRBV12-4 and TRBJ2-3; D is possibly TRBD1 or TRBD2 (5 bases each). The CDR3 runs to 15 residues. CDR3 in amino acids: CACRPRDLWADTQYF. Here the CDR3 DNA reads TGTGCCTGCAGGCCACGGGACCTCTGGGCAGATACGCAGTATTTT.

V usage is TRBV10-3 and J usage is TRBJ2-5, with 9 bases fitting TRBD1. Germline trimming cut 6 bases from V and 5 bases from J; bases unmatched to any gene: 10. CDR1 is ENHRY, CDR2 SYGVKD, per germline. The CDR3 loop spans 15 amino acids. The CDR3 reads CAIRGQGIGGETQYF. In DNA, the CDR3 is TGTGCCATCAGGGGACAGGGAATCGGCGGGGAGACCCAGTACTTC.

This clonotype came up a few times. This chain uses TRBV4-2 with TRBJ2-3, with 10 bases matching TRBD2. CDR1 is LGHNA and CDR2 is YNFKEQ in the germline V gene. This CDR3 is 17 amino acids long. V lost 0 bases to trimming and J lost 1 base; unmatched junction nucleotides: 4. This CDR3 reads CASSQDWTSGRTDTQYF. CDR3 in DNA: TGTGCCAGCAGCCAAGATTGGACTAGCGGCCGCACAGATACGCAGTATTTT.

In this sample, this clonotype turned up a few times. The chain recombines TRBV15 with TRBJ2-5, with 8 positions matching TRBD1. V dropped 0 bases and J dropped 1; count of bases not matched to a gene: 10. Germline V gene sequence: CDR1 LNHNV, CDR2 YYDKDF (reference sequence). This CDR3 comprises 18 residues. The CDR3 loop reads CATSREDGTGDIQETQYF. The CDR3 coding sequence is TGTGCCACCAGCAGAGAGGATGGGACAGGAGACATCCAAGAGACCCAGTACTTC.

This clonotype has only a few counts. The chain carries TRBV4-1 and TRBJ2-1; D is undetermined. Looked up from germline, CDR1 is MGHRA and CDR2 is YSYEKL. The CDR3 sequence is 13 residues long. Trimming removed 5 bases at V and 5 bases at J, with 10 bases between. The CDR3 spells CASSSRFNNEQFF. The CDR3 region has the DNA TGCGCCAGCAGCTCTAGGTTTAACAATGAGCAGTTCTTC.

The V call is TRBV12-3 or TRBV12-4, the J call TRBJ2-7; D is unresolved. The CDR3 has 15 residues. V dropped 3 bases and J dropped 6 bases, with 18 bases sitting between them. CDR3 region: CASSFLERPRAEQYF. The CDR3 nucleotides are TGTGCCAGCAGTTTCCTAGAGAGACCCCGCGCCGAGCAGTACTTC.

This clonotype came up a few times. V and J are TRBV3-1 and TRBJ2-1, with D perhaps TRBD2 (7 bases). The ends were cut back, 8 bases at V and 7 bases at J, with 12 bases in the middle. Germline V CDR1 and CDR2: LGHDT, YNNKEL (reference sequence). The CDR3 has 12 amino acids. CDR3 sequence: CASGGRGNEQFF. The CDR3 region has the DNA TGTGCCAGCGGGGGGAGGGGGAATGAGCAGTTCTTC.

This clonotype was seen a handful of times. The chain couples TRBV4-1 to TRBJ2-7, with TRBD1 matching 9 bases. CDR1 and CDR2 from the germline V gene are MGHRA and YSYEKL. Germline trimming cut 0 bases from V and 0 bases from J; bases unmatched to any gene: 6. The CDR3 length is 17 residues. The CDR3 is CASSQDLLQGASYEQYF. The DNA for the CDR3 is TGCGCCAGCAGCCAAGATTTGTTACAGGGGGCCTCCTACGAGCAGTACTTC.

This clonotype was seen a few times. The CDR3, as DNA: TGTGCCAGCAGCCGTCCGTCGAGCTCCTACGAGCAGTACTTC. It codes for CASSRPSSSYEQYF. J is TRBJ2-7 and V is TRBV3-1; D is ambiguous. V was cut by 4 bases and J by 0 bases, with 10 bases left in between. From germline, CDR1 is LGHDT and CDR2 YNNKEL (reference sequence). This CDR3 is 14 amino acids long.